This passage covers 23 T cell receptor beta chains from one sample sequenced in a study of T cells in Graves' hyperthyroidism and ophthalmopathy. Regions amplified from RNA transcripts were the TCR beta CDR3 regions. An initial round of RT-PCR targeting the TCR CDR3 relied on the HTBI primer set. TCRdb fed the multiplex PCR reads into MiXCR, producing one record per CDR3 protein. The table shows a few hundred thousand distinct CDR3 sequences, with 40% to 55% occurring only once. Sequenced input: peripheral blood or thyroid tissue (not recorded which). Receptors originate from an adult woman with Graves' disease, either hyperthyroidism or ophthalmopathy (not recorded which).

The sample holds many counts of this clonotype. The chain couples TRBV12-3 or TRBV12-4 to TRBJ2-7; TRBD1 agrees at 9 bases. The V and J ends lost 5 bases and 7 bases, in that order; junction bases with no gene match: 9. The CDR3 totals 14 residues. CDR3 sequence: CASSVRDRVFEQYF. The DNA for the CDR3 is TGTGCCAGCAGTGTCCGGGACAGGGTGTTTGAGCAGTACTTC.

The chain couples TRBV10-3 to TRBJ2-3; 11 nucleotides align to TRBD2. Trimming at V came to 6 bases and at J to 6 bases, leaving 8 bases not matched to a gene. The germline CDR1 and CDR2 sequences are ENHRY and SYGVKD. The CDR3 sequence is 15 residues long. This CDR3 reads CAISETSGVNDTQYF. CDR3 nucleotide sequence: TGTGCCATCAGCGAGACTAGCGGGGTGAATGATACGCAGTATTTT.

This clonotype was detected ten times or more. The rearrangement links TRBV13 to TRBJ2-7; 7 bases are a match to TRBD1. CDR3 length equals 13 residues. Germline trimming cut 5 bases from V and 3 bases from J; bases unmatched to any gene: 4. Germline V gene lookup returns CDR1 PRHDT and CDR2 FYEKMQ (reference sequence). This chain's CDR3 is CASSRDRDYEQYF. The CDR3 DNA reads TGTGCCAGCAGCCGTGACAGGGACTACGAGCAGTACTTC. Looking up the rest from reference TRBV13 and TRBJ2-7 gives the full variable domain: AAGVIQSPRHLIKEKRETATLKCYPIPRHDTVYWYQQGPGQDPQFLISFYEKMQSDKGSIPDRFSAQQFSDYHSELNMSSLELGDSALYFCASSRDRDYEQYFGPGTRLTVT.

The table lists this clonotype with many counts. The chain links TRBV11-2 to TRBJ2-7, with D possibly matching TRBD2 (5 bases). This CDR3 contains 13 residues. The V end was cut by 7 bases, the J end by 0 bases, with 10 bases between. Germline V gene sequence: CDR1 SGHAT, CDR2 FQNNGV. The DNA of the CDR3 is TGTGCCAGCACCCCGGGGAGCTCCTACGAGCAGTACTTC. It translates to CASTPGSSYEQYF. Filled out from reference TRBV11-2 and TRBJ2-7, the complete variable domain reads EAGVAQSPRYKIIEKRQSVAFWCNPISGHATLYWYQQILGQGPKLLIQFQNNGVVDDSQLPKDRFSAERLKGVDSTLKIQPAKLEDSAVYLCASTPGSSYEQYFGPGTRLTVT.

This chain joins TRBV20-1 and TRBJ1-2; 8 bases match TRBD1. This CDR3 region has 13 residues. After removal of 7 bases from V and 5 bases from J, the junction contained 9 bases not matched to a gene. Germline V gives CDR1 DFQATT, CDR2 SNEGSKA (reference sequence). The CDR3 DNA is TGCAGTGGGGCGGACAGGGCCGCTTATGGCTACACCTTC. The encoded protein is CSGADRAAYGYTF.

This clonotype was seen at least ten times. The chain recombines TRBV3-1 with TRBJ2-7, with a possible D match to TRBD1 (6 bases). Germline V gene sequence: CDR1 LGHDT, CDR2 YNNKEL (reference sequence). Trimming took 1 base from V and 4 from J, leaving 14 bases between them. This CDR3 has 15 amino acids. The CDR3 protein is CASSQGTNRVYEQYF. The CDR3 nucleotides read TGTGCCAGCAGCCAAGGAACAAACAGGGTTTACGAGCAGTACTTC.

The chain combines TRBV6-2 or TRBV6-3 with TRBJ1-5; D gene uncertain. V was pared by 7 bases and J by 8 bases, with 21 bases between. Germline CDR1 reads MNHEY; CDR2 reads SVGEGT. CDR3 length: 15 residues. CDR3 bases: TGTGCCAGCAAGGACCGGGCTCACCTTGGGGAGCCCCAGCATTTT. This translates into CASKDRAHLGEPQHF.

Written as DNA, the CDR3 is TGTGCCAGCAGCTTAGATCGCGGGACTGGAGGGGAGACCCAGTACTTC. This codes for CASSLDRGTGGETQYF. The V and J genes are TRBV7-2 and TRBJ2-5; maybe TRBD2 (6 bases). Germline V gene sequence: CDR1 SGHTA, CDR2 FQGNSA. The CDR3 extends over 16 amino acids. V shed 1 base and J shed 5 bases, with 17 bases lying between them.

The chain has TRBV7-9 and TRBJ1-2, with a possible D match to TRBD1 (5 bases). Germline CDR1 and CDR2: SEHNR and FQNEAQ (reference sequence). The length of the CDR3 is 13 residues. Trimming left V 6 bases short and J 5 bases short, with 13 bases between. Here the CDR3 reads CASSPETAYGYTF. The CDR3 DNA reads TGTGCCAGCAGTCCTGAGACAGCTTATGGCTACACCTTC.

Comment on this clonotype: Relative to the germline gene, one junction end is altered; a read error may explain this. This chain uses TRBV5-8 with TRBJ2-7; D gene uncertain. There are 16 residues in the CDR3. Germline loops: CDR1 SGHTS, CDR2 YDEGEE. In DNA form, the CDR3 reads TGCGCCAGCAGCCAAGGTGTCGCGTATCTACCCTACGAGCAGTACTTC. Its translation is CASSQGVAYLPYEQYF.

The CDR3 here is CASSPGDRGSRQPQHF. The DNA for the CDR3 is TGTGCCAGCAGTCCTGGGGACAGGGGGAGTCGTCAGCCCCAGCATTTT. The V call is TRBV12-3 or TRBV12-4, the J call TRBJ1-5, with TRBD1 matching 11 bases. CDR3 length: 16 residues. V lost 5 bases, J lost 6 bases, and 9 bases stayed unmatched.

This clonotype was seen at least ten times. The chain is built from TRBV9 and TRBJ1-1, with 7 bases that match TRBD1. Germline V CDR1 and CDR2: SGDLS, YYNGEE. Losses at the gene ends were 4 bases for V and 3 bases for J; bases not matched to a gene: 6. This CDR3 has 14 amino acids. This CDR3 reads CASSSGTADTEAFF. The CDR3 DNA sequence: TGTGCCAGCAGCTCCGGGACAGCAGACACTGAAGCTTTCTTT.

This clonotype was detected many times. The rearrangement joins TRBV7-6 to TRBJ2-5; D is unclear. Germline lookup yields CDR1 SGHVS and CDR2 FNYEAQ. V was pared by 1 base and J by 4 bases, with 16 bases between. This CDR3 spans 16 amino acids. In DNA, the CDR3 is TGTGCCAGCAGCTTAGGTTCCGGTAGGCTTGGAGAGACCCAGTACTTC. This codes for CASSLGSGRLGETQYF.

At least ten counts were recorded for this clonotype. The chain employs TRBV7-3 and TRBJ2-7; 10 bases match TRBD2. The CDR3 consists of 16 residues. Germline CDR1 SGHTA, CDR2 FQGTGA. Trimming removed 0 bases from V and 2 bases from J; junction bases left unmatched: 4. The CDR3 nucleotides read TGTGCCAGCAGCTTAACTAGCGGGAGGATTCCCTACGAGCAGTACTTC. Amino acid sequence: CASSLTSGRIPYEQYF.

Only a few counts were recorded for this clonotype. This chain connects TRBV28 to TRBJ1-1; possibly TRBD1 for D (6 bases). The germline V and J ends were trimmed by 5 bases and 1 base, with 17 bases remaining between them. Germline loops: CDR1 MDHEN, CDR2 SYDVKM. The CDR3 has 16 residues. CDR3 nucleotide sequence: TGTGCCAGCAGTATTCCGTCGGGACAATCGAACACTGAAGCTTTCTTT. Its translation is CASSIPSGQSNTEAFF.

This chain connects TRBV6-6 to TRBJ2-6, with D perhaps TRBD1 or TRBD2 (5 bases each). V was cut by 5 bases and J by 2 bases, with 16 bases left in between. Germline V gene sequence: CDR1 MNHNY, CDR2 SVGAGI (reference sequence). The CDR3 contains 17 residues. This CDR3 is CASSELGPATGANVLTF. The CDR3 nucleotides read TGTGCCAGCAGTGAGTTGGGACCTGCGACTGGGGCCAACGTCCTGACTTTC.

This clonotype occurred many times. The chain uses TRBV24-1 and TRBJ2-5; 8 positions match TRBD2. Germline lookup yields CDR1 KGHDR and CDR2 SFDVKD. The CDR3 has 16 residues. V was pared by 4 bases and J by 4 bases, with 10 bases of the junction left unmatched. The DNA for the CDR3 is TGTGCCACCAGTGAATCTTTAGCGGGATTGGGAGAGACCCAGTACTTC. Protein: CATSESLAGLGETQYF.

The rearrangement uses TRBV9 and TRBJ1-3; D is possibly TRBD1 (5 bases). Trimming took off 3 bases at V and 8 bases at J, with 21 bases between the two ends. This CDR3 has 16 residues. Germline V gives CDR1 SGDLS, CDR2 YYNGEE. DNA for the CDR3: TGTGCCAGCAGCGATGACACAGGAAGGTATGGCTACACCATATATTTT. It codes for CASSDDTGRYGYTIYF.

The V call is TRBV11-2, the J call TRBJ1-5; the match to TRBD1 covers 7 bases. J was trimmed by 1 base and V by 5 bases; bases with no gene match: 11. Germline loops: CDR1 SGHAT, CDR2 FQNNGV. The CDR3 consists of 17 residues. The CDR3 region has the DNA TGTGCCAGCAGCCCAGGGGGGGGGAAGGAGAGCAATCAGCCCCAGCATTTT. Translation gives CASSPGGGKESNQPQHF.

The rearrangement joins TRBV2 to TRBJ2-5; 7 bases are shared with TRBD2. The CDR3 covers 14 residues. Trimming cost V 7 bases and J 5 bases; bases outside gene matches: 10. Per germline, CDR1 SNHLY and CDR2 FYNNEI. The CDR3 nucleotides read TGTGCCAGCATCCAACGGGGGGAACGGGAGACCCAGTACTTC. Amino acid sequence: CASIQRGERETQYF.

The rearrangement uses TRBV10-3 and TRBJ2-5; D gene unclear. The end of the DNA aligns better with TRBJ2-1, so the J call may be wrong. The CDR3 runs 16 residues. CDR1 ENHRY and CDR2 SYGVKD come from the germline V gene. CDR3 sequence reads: CAISEISKPVVNEQFF. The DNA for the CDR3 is TGTGCCATCAGTGAGATCAGTAAGCCGGTAGTAAATGAGCAGTTCTTC.

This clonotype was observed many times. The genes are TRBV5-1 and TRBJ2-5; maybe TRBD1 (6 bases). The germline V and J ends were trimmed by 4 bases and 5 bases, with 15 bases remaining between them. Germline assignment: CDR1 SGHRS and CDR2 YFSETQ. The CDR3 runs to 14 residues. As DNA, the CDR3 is TGCGCCAGCAGCAAAAATAGTAGGGGGGAGACCCAGTACTTC. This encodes CASSKNSRGETQYF.

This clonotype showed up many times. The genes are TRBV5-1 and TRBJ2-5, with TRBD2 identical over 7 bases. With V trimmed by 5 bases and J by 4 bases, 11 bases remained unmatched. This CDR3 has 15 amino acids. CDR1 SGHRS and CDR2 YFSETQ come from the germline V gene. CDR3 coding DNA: TGCGCCAGCAGGCCCGGGACTAACGACCCAGAGACCCAGTACTTC. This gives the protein CASRPGTNDPETQYF. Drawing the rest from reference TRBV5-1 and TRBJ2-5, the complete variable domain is KAGVTQTPRYLIKTRGQQVTLSCSPISGHRSVSWYQQTPGQGLQFLFEYFSETQRNKGNFPGRFSGRQFSNSRSEMNVSTLELGDSALYLCASRPGTNDPETQYFGPGTRLLVL.